This T cell receptor (beta chain) is from a study of T cell clonotyping in hematopoietic cell transplantation. Germline-derived CDR1 and CDR2 are SGHNT and YENEEA. V was clipped by 4 bases and J by 3 bases, with 12 bases between them. This CDR3 contains 15 residues. Only in-frame clones appear in the TCRdb table, and some are missing; sequencing was by immunoSEQ multiplex PCR. The sample has roughly 30,000 clones; roughly 92% are singletons. The sequencing here drew on PBMCs, taken 100 days after allogeneic stem cell transplant. The clonotype comes from a female patient aged 45 to 65 who had an allogeneic stem cell transplant from a related donor, so the T cells may come from the graft donor. Some clones in this sample may be carry-over from other donors' samples. The chain combines TRBV11-3 with TRBJ2-2; unclear D gene. CDR3 protein: CASSSRASDTGELFF. The CDR3 DNA reads TGTGCCAGCAGCTCCCGGGCCTCGGACACCGGGGAGCTGTTTTTT.